By its share, the clone carrying this T cell receptor (beta chain) is large. Its specificity is not known. The CDR3 runs to 14 residues. CDR1 and CDR2 (germline): SQVTM, ANQGSEA. V shed 7 bases and J 8 bases; nucleotides not matched to a gene: 13. Using around 16 ng of total RNA, TCR libraries were made with the QIAseq Immune Repertoire TCR panel. TCRdb itself ran the reads through MiXCR, one entry per CDR3 protein. The table lists 560 or so distinct CDR3 sequences, approximately 6.5% of them singletons. Live CD3+CD8+TCRalphabeta+ cells were sorted into four subsets by PD-1 and/or TIGIT. The sample is drawn from a study of circulating CD8 cells and anti-PD-1 response in melanoma. General observations from the study: Clonotype sharing was highest between DPOS and TIGIT subsets.

Source: CD8+ T cells from PBMCs, taken at baseline or after one month of anti-PD-1 therapy (not recorded which). The genes are TRBV29-1 and TRBJ2-1; 8 bases line up with TRBD1. The receptor was isolated from a human donor with melanoma. CDR3 protein: CSGRARGPSDEQFF. Written as DNA, the CDR3 is TGCAGCGGGAGGGCCAGGGGGCCATCCGATGAGCAGTTCTTC.